The 17 T cell receptor beta chains in this list originate from one sample, sequenced in a study of blood T cell repertoires in COVID-19. Sequenced by immunoSEQ multiplex PCR; TCRdb stores in-frame clones only, minus some. Among 120,000 to 150,000 clones listed, approximately 89% were seen once. The sequenced sample was peripheral blood. The source is a human donor in a cohort sampled during active COVID-19.

V is TRBV19 and J is TRBJ1-1; 9 bases match TRBD1. The junction had 8 bases not matched to a gene; V was cut back by 4 bases and J by 5 bases. Germline V gene lookup returns CDR1 LNHDA and CDR2 SQIVND (reference sequence). There are 15 residues in the CDR3. The CDR3 nucleotides read TGTGCCAGTAGTACATCGGGACAGGGAGGTACTGAAGCTTTCTTT. Translated: CASSTSGQGGTEAFF.

V is TRBV9 and J is TRBJ1-5, with a weak D call TRBD1 (5 bases). Germline CDR1 reads SGDLS; CDR2 reads YYNGEE. V lost 2 bases to trimming and J lost 9 bases, with 15 bases between them. This CDR3 spans 14 amino acids. Written as DNA, the CDR3 is TGTGCCAGCAGCGTGTGGGGGGGGGACCGGCCCCAGCATTTT. Its translation is CASSVWGGDRPQHF.

V and J are TRBV4-2 and TRBJ1-4; perhaps TRBD1 as D (5 bases). Germline lookup yields CDR1 LGHNA and CDR2 YNFKEQ. This CDR3 has 17 amino acids. Trimming removed 2 bases from V and 5 bases from J, with 18 bases in between. The CDR3 DNA sequence: TGTGCCAGCAGCCAAAGGCAGGGAAGGGGCCGGAATGAAAAACTGTTTTTT. The encoded protein is CASSQRQGRGRNEKLFF.

The chain couples TRBV5-1 to TRBJ2-3, with 7 positions matching TRBD1. This CDR3 contains 14 residues. J gave up 1 base and V 4 bases, and 3 bases lay outside the gene matches. Germline CDR1 SGHRS, CDR2 YFSETQ. CDR3: CASSTQGGTDTQYF. Written as DNA, the CDR3 is TGCGCCAGCAGCACCCAGGGGGGCACAGATACGCAGTATTTT.

The rearrangement joins TRBV5-1 to TRBJ1-6, with 8 bases aligning to TRBD1. The CDR3 consists of 16 residues. Trimming took 0 bases from V and 3 from J; bases not matched to a gene: 2. Germline CDR1 and CDR2: SGHRS and YFSETQ. In DNA, the CDR3 is TGCGCCAGCAGCTTGGGGACAGGGATCTATAATTCACCCCTCCACTTT. It yields the protein CASSLGTGIYNSPLHF.

The chain combines TRBV5-1 with TRBJ2-7, with 8 bases that match TRBD1. The germline V gene has CDR1 SGHRS and CDR2 YFSETQ. The CDR3 loop spans 14 amino acids. The ends lost 4 bases at V and 6 bases at J; junction bases unmatched: 9. The CDR3 coding sequence is TGCGCCAGCAGCCCCCGGACAGGGTTCGGCGAGCAGTACTTC. Amino acid sequence: CASSPRTGFGEQYF.

CDR3 coding DNA: TGTGCCAGTACCGAGACTTTGACAGTTAATAGCAATCAGCCCCAGCATTTT. As protein: CASTETLTVNSNQPQHF. The rearrangement joins TRBV19 to TRBJ1-5; D is perhaps TRBD1 (5 bases). Trimming took off 7 bases at V and 0 bases at J, with 19 bases between the two ends. Germline CDR1 LNHDA, CDR2 SQIVND (reference sequence). CDR3 length: 17 amino acids. Supplemented by reference TRBV19 and TRBJ1-5, the full variable domain reads DGGITQSPKYLFRKEGQNVTLSCEQNLNHDAMYWYRQDPGQGLRLIYYSQIVNDFQKGDIAEGYSVSREKKESFPLTVTSAQKNPTAFYLCASTETLTVNSNQPQHFGDGTRLSIL.

V and J are TRBV19 and TRBJ1-2; D gene unclear. CDR3 length: 15 amino acids. Deletions cut 0 bases from V and 2 bases from J, with 10 bases between. Germline CDR1 LNHDA, CDR2 SQIVND (reference sequence). CDR3 sequence reads: CASSIDFLVNYGYTF. The CDR3 DNA reads as TGTGCCAGTAGTATAGATTTTCTAGTCAACTATGGCTACACCTTC. Using reference TRBV19 and TRBJ1-2 for the parts outside the CDR3, the full variable domain is DGGITQSPKYLFRKEGQNVTLSCEQNLNHDAMYWYRQDPGQGLRLIYYSQIVNDFQKGDIAEGYSVSREKKESFPLTVTSAQKNPTAFYLCASSIDFLVNYGYTFGSGTRLTVV.

This clone came up a few times. The rearrangement links TRBV6-5 to TRBJ1-4, with D possibly matching TRBD1 (6 bases). V shed 2 bases and J shed 5 bases, with 12 bases lying between them. This CDR3 is built from 15 residues. The germline CDR1 and CDR2 sequences are MNHEY and SVGAGI. The CDR3 spells CASSYLGHYNEKLFF. The CDR3 nucleotides are TGTGCCAGCAGTTACCTGGGACACTACAATGAAAAACTGTTTTTT.

This chain joins TRBV7-3 and TRBJ2-1, with no clear D. The V gene's germline CDR1 is SGHTA and CDR2 FQGTGA. CDR3 length equals 13 residues. Between the trimmed V and J ends, which lost 1 base and 4 bases, there was a span of 5 bases. The CDR3 sequence: CASSLKPYNEQFF. The CDR3 DNA sequence: TGTGCCAGCAGCTTAAAGCCATACAATGAGCAGTTCTTC.

The chain joins TRBV6-5 to TRBJ1-6; a possible D gene is TRBD1 (5 bases). Germline CDR1 MNHEY, CDR2 SVGAGI. This CDR3 spans 13 amino acids. V was trimmed by 10 bases and J by 8 bases, leaving 15 bases between them. CDR3 DNA: TGTGCCACTAGATTTGGGGGGGATTCACCCCTCCACTTT. Protein product: CATRFGGDSPLHF.

This clone was seen a handful of times. The chain uses TRBV6-6 and TRBJ2-2; 8 nucleotides match TRBD1. Germline V gene lookup returns CDR1 MNHNY and CDR2 SVGAGI (reference sequence). Trimming at V came to 6 bases and at J to 2 bases, leaving 2 bases not matched to a gene. This CDR3 has 14 amino acids. In DNA form, the CDR3 reads TGTGCCAGCAGGGGACAGGTTAACACCGGGGAGCTGTTTTTT. Translated: CASRGQVNTGELFF.

This chain links TRBV7-2 with TRBJ2-1; no definite D call. Trimming stripped 5 bases from V and 7 bases from J, with 3 bases between. The CDR3 spans 10 residues. Germline loops: CDR1 SGHTA, CDR2 FQGNSA. The CDR3 here is CASSRNEQFF. The DNA of the CDR3 is TGTGCCAGCAGCCGTAATGAGCAGTTCTTC.

The V and J genes are TRBV2 and TRBJ1-6, with D possibly being TRBD1 (6 bases). Trimming removed 0 bases from V and 4 bases from J, with 13 bases in between. Germline V gene data show CDR1 as SNHLY and CDR2 as FYNNEI. This CDR3 comprises 17 residues. Here the CDR3 DNA reads TGTGCCAGCAGTGAAGCGGGGGCCGTCATTTATAATTCACCCCTCCACTTT. Its translation is CASSEAGAVIYNSPLHF.

This clone was picked up one time. The chain has TRBV5-5 and TRBJ1-2, with a tentative D call TRBD1 (6 bases). Germline CDR1 and CDR2: SGHKS and YYEKEE (reference sequence). V lost 0 bases and J lost 9, with 12 bases in between. There are 13 residues in the CDR3. The CDR3: CASSLATGSSYTF. The CDR3, as DNA: TGTGCCAGCAGCTTGGCTACAGGGTCGAGCTACACCTTC.

This clone was counted a few times. The chain links TRBV19 to TRBJ1-1, with a weak D call TRBD1 (6 bases). Deletions cut 6 bases from V and 0 bases from J, with 11 bases between. CDR3 length: 14 amino acids. Germline values: CDR1 LNHDA, CDR2 SQIVND (reference sequence). The CDR3 sequence is CASRQGSLNTEAFF. DNA for the CDR3: TGTGCCAGTAGACAGGGCTCTCTGAACACTGAAGCTTTCTTT.

The chain employs TRBV9 and TRBJ2-2; 7 bases fit TRBD1. The CDR3 is made up of 15 amino acids. Germline CDR1 is SGDLS and CDR2 is YYNGEE. The J segment lost 11 bases and the V segment lost 5 bases, leaving 15 bases of the junction unmatched. The CDR3 nucleotides read TGTGCCAGCAGTGTCCGAAGCAACAGACAGGGAGAGCTGTTTTTT. The encoded protein is CASSVRSNRQGELFF.